The T cell receptor beta chain under discussion was sequenced for a study of blood T cell repertoires in COVID-19. Study in general: Whether acute or convalescent, the COVID-19 samples came from the United States, Italy and Spain. Sources were T cells, B-cell-depleted T cells, or PBMCs; the material itself was cDNA or gDNA.

Enrolment of Seattle patients took place during active infection, and they were followed longitudinally. Germline assignment: CDR1 MNHNS and CDR2 SASEGT. J gave up 7 bases and V 1 base, and 13 bases lay outside the gene matches. The length of the CDR3 is 17 residues. Authors' processing steps: The authors estimated nucleated cell counts from reference gene primer amplification. Method: immunoSEQ multiplex PCR; TCRdb's copy keeps in-frame clones and lacks some. The DNA gave D and trimming, while V, J and clone size come from that table. The data hold about 160,000 clones, with 85% to 90% observed a single time.

The chain carries TRBV6-1 and TRBJ2-5; 9 bases match TRBD1. This TCR came from a man between 18 and 35 years old with COVID-19, enrolled during active disease. Sequencing used peripheral blood. This chain's CDR3 is CASSEGGQGLRSWTQYF. The DNA for the CDR3 is TGTGCCAGCAGTGAAGGGGGACAGGGTTTAAGGTCGTGGACCCAGTACTTC.